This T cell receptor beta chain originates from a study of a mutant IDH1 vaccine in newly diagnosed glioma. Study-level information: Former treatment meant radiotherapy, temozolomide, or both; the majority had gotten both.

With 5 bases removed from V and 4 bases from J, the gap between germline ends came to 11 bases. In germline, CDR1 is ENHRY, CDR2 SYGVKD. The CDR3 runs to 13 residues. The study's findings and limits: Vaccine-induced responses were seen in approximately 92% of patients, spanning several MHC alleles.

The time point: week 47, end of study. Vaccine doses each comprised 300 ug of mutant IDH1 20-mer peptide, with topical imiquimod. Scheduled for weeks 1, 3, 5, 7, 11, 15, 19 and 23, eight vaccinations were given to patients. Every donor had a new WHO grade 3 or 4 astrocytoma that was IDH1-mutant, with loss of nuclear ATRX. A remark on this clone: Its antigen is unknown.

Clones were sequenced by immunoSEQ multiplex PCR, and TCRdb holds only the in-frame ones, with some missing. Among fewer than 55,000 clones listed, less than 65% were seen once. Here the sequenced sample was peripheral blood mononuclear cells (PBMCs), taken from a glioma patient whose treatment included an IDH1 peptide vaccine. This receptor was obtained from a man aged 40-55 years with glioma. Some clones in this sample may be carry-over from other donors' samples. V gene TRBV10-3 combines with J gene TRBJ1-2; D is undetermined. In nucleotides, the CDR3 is TGTGCCATCAGTACACTGGAGTCCTATGGCTACACCTTC. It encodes CAISTLESYGYTF.